The 4 T cell receptor beta chains in this list originate from one sample, sequenced in a study of blood T cell repertoires in COVID-19 (TCRdb year 2020). Library construction relied on the immunoSEQ multiplex PCR assay. In its TCRdb copy, this immuneACCESS table keeps in-frame sequences only and misses some clones. Where compared with another copy, unresolved V genes explain less than half of these, and the others have no known cause. For this sample the table gives roughly 260,000 clones, of which approximately 90% were detected only once. Roughly 2.4% of the sample goes to the ten largest clones. The material sequenced was peripheral blood. These receptors all stem from a woman in her forties or fifties who had recovered from COVID-19.

The J gene is TRBJ2-2, the V gene TRBV7-3, with 8 bases lining up with TRBD1. Germline loops: CDR1 SGHTA, CDR2 FQGTGA. The CDR3 is 16 residues long. The V gene end was trimmed by 5 bases and the J gene end by 4 bases; junction bases not matched to a gene: 9. The CDR3 bases are TGTGCCAGCAGCGACGCCCGGACAGGGCCCACCGGGGAGCTGTTTTTT. This sequence encodes CASSDARTGPTGELFF.

The chain uses TRBV18 and TRBJ1-1; D is undetermined. Germline values: CDR1 KGHSH, CDR2 LQKENI. The CDR3 is 14 amino acids. The V end was cut by 4 bases, the J end by 7 bases, with 16 bases between. The CDR3 sequence is CASSLLNAEGEAFF. In nucleotides, the CDR3 is TGTGCCAGCTCACTTCTGAATGCGGAGGGTGAAGCTTTCTTT. Combining the CDR3 with reference TRBV18 and TRBJ1-1 gives the whole variable domain NAGVMQNPRHLVRRRGQEARLRCSPMKGHSHVYWYRQLPEEGLKFMVYLQKENIIDESGMPKERFSAEFPKEGPSILRIQQVVRGDSAAYFCASSLLNAEGEAFFGQGTRLTVV.

The chain employs TRBV28 and TRBJ1-6; D unresolved. The germline V gene encodes CDR1 MDHEN and CDR2 SYDVKM. Between the trimmed V and J ends, which lost 6 bases and 13 bases, there was a span of 13 bases. CDR3 length: 12 amino acids. In DNA, the CDR3 is TGTGCCAGCAGCCAGACTAGCCGGCCCCTCCACTTT. It codes for CASSQTSRPLHF.

The gene calls are TRBV30 and TRBJ2-7, with D perhaps TRBD1 (5 bases). The V end was cut by 4 bases, the J end by 3 bases, with 13 bases between. The CDR3 spans 13 residues. Looked up from germline, CDR1 is GTSNPN and CDR2 is SVGIG (reference sequence). The CDR3 spells CAWMPGIGYEQYF. As DNA, the CDR3 is TGTGCCTGGATGCCAGGGATAGGCTACGAGCAGTACTTC.